This entry lists 6 T cell receptor beta chains sequenced from one sample in a study of blood T cell repertoires in COVID-19. Repertoires were generated with immunoSEQ multiplex PCR, while TCRdb's copy carries only in-frame clones and drops some. Found here are roughly 250,000 clones, around 88% of them singletons; the top ten hold roughly 1.2%. Material: PBMCs or T cells enriched from blood (not recorded which). These receptors were collected from a middle-aged woman with acute COVID-19.

The rearrangement joins TRBV6-2 or TRBV6-3 to TRBJ1-5; D call uncertain. The CDR3 is made up of 14 amino acids. The V end was cut by 2 bases, the J end by 6 bases, with 11 bases between. The germline V gene has CDR1 MNHEY and CDR2 SVGEGT. The CDR3 bases are TGTGCCAGCAGTTACGAAGAGGGAACTCAGCCCCAGCATTTT. It specifies CASSYEEGTQPQHF.

The J gene is TRBJ1-4, the V gene TRBV9; TRBD1 aligns across 7 bases. The CDR3 covers 14 residues. CDR1 is SGDLS, CDR2 YYNGEE, per germline. V was pared by 4 bases and J by 4 bases, with 4 bases of the junction left unmatched. The CDR3 nucleotides are TGTGCCAGCAGCCCGGACAGGTTTAATGAAAAACTGTTTTTT. It specifies CASSPDRFNEKLFF.

V is TRBV11-3 and J is TRBJ2-7; no clear D gene. The CDR3 consists of 14 residues. Between the trimmed V and J ends, which lost 3 bases and 1 base, there was a span of 10 bases. Germline lookup yields CDR1 SGHNT and CDR2 YENEEA. CDR3 loop: CASSFSSVSYEQYF. CDR3 coding DNA: TGTGCCAGCAGCTTTTCGTCGGTTTCCTACGAGCAGTACTTC.

In its sample, this clone was seen once. The chain joins TRBV24-1 to TRBJ1-1; the D gene is possibly TRBD1 (5 bases). The CDR3 contains 13 residues. V gave up 9 bases and J gave up 4 bases, with 14 bases separating them. In germline, CDR1 is KGHDR, CDR2 SFDVKD. The DNA of the CDR3 is TGTGCCACCCTGGGCAGGGAGGGCACTGAAGCTTTCTTT. Its protein product is CATLGREGTEAFF.

The chain links TRBV27 to TRBJ1-1; the match to TRBD1 covers 8 bases. J was trimmed by 5 bases and V by 3 bases; bases with no gene match: 8. The CDR3 sequence is 15 residues long. Per the germline V gene, CDR1 is MNHEY and CDR2 is SMNVEV (reference sequence). CDR3: CASSLGGQGWTEAFF. The CDR3 DNA reads TGTGCCAGCAGTTTGGGAGGACAGGGCTGGACTGAAGCTTTCTTT.

This chain joins TRBV18 and TRBJ2-2; possibly TRBD2 for D (6 bases). From germline, CDR1 is KGHSH and CDR2 LQKENI. Trimming pared 3 bases from V and 7 bases from J, leaving 12 bases between. The CDR3 length is 14 residues. DNA for the CDR3: TGTGCCAGCTCACCCCTCCTTAGCGGCGGGGAGCTGTTTTTT. Its protein is CASSPLLSGGELFF.